The clone carrying this TCR beta chain showed up just a few times. The source of the sample is a study of CD8+ T cells in alopecia areata. In each case, RNA was isolated and then reverse transcribed into cDNA as the sequencing template. Libraries were prepared by immunoSEQ multiplex PCR; TCRdb keeps only in-frame clonotypes and omits some of them. The sample carries roughly 120,000 clones, roughly two fifths recorded once. The germline gives CDR1 SQVTM, CDR2 ANQGSEA. V was clipped by 7 bases and J by 5 bases, with 20 bases between them. The CDR3 totals 14 residues. The sequence derives from a human donor with alopecia areata. The V call is TRBV29-1, the J call TRBJ1-1; D perhaps matches TRBD1 (5 bases). The sample consisted of CD4+ T cells sorted from blood. CDR3 loop: CSAQLRQGTTEAFF. In nucleotides, the CDR3 is TGCAGCGCCCAACTTCGGCAGGGAACAACTGAAGCTTTCTTT. The full variable domain, completed using reference TRBV29-1 and TRBJ1-1, is SAVISQKPSRDICQRGTSLTIQCQVDSQVTMMFWYRQQPGQSLTLIATANQGSEATYESGFVIDKFPISRPNLTFSTLTVSNMSPEDSSIYLCSAQLRQGTTEAFFGQGTRLTVV.